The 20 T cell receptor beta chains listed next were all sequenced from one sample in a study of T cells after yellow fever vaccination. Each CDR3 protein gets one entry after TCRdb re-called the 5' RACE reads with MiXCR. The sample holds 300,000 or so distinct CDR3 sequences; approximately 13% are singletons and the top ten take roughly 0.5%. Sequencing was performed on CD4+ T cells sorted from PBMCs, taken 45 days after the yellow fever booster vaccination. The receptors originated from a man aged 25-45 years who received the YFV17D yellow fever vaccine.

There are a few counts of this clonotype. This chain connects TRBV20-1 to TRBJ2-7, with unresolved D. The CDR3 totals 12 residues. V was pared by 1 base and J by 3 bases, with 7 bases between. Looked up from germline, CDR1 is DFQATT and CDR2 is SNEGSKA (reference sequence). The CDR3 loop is CSARGSGYEQYF. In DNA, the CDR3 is TGCAGTGCTAGAGGGAGTGGCTACGAGCAGTACTTC.

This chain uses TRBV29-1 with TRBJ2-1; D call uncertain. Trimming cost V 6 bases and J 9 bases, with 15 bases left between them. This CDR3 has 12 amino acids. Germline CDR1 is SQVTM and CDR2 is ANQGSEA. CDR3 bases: TGCAGCGTGAGACCGAGAGCACTTGAGCAGTTCTTC. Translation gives CSVRPRALEQFF.

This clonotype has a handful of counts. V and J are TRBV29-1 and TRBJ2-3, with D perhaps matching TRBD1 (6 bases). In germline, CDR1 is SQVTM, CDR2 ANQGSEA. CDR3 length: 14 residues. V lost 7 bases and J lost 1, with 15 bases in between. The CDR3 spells CSATPRGGTDTQYF. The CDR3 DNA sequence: TGCAGCGCAACGCCCAGGGGAGGCACAGATACGCAGTATTTT.

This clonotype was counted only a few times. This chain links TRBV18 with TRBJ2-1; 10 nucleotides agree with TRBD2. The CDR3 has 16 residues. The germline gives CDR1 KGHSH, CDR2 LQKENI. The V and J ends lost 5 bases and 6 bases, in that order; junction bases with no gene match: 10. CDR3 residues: CASSRGLAGAANEQFF. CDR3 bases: TGTGCCAGCTCAAGGGGTCTAGCGGGAGCGGCCAATGAGCAGTTCTTC. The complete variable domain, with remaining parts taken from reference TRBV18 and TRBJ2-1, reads NAGVMQNPRHLVRRRGQEARLRCSPMKGHSHVYWYRQLPEEGLKFMVYLQKENIIDESGMPKERFSAEFPKEGPSILRIQQVVRGDSAAYFCASSRGLAGAANEQFFGPGTRLTVL.

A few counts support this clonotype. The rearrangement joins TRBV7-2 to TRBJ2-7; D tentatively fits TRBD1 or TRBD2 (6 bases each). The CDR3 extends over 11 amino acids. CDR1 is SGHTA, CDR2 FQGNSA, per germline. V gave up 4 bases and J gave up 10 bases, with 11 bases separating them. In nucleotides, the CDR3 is TGTGCCAGCAGCTGGAGGGGGAGCCAGTACTTC. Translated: CASSWRGSQYF.

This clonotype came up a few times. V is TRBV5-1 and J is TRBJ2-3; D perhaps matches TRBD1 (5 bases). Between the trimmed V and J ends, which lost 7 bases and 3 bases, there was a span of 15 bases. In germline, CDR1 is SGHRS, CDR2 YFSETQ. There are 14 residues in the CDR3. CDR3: CASLKGRETDTQYF. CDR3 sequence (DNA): TGCGCCAGCCTCAAAGGCAGGGAAACAGATACGCAGTATTTT.

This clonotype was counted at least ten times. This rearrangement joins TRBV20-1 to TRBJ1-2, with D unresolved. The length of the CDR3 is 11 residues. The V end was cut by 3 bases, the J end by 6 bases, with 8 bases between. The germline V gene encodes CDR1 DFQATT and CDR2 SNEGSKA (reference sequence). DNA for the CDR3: TGCAGTGCTAGTCCCCAGGATGGCTACACCTTC. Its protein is CSASPQDGYTF.

The CDR3 region is CADRLNTEAFF. The CDR3 bases are TGTGCGGACCGATTGAACACTGAAGCTTTCTTT. V is TRBV12-3 or TRBV12-4 and J is TRBJ1-1; unclear D gene. The CDR3 has 11 amino acids.

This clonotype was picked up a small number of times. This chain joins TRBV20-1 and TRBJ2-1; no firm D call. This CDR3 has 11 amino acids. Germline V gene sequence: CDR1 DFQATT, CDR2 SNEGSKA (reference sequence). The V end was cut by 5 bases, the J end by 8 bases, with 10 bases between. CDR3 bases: TGCAGTGCTGTAAAAAGGGATGAGCAGTTCTTC. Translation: CSAVKRDEQFF.

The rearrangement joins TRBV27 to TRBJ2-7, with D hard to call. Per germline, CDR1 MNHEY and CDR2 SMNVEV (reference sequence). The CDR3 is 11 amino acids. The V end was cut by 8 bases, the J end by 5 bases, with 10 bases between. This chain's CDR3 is CASLIGNEQYF. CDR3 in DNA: TGTGCCAGCTTGATAGGGAACGAGCAGTACTTC.

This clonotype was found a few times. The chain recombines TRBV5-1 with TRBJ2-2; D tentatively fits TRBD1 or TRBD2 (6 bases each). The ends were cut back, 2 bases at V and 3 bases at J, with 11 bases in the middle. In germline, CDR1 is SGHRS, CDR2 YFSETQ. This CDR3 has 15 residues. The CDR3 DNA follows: TGCGCCAGCAGCTTTCTGAGGGGGGACACCGGGGAGCTGTTTTTT. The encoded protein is CASSFLRGDTGELFF. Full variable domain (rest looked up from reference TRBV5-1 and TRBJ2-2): KAGVTQTPRYLIKTRGQQVTLSCSPISGHRSVSWYQQTPGQGLQFLFEYFSETQRNKGNFPGRFSGRQFSNSRSEMNVSTLELGDSALYLCASSFLRGDTGELFFGEGSRLTVL.

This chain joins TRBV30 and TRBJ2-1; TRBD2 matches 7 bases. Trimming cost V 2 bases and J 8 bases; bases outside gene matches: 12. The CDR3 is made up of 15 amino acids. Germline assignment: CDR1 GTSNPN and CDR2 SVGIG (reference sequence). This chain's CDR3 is CAWSLSEARGYEQFF. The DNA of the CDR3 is TGTGCCTGGAGTCTTAGCGAGGCGCGGGGGTATGAGCAGTTCTTC.

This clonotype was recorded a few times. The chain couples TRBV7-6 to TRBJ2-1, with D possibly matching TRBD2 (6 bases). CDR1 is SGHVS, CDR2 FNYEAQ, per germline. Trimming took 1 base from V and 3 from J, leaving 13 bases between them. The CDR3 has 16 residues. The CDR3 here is CASSLEGGTLYNEQFF. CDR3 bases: TGTGCCAGCAGCTTAGAGGGCGGGACCCTCTACAATGAGCAGTTCTTC.

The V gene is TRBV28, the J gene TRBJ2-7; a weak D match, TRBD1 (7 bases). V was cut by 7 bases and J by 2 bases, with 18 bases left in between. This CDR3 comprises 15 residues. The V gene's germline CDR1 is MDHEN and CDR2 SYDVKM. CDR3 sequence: CASTGGRQGTYEQYF. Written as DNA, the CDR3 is TGTGCCAGCACCGGGGGAAGACAGGGCACCTACGAGCAGTACTTC.

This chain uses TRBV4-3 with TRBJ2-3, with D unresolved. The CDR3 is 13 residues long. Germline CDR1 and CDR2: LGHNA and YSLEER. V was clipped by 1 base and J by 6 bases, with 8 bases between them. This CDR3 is CASSQAGPDTQYF. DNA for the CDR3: TGCGCCAGCAGCCAAGCCGGGCCGGATACGCAGTATTTT.

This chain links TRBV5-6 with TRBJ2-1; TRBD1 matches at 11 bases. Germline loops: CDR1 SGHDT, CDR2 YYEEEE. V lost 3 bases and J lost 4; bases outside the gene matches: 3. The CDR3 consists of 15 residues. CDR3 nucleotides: TGTGCCAGCAGCTGGGGACAGGGGGTTTACAATGAGCAGTTCTTC. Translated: CASSWGQGVYNEQFF.

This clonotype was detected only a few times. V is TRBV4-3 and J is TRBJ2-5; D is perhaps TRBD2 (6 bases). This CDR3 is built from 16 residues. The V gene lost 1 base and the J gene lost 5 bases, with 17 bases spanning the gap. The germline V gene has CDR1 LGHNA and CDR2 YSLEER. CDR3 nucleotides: TGCGCCAGCAGCCAAGGAGGTCCGGGGGTAGGGGAGACCCAGTACTTC. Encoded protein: CASSQGGPGVGETQYF.

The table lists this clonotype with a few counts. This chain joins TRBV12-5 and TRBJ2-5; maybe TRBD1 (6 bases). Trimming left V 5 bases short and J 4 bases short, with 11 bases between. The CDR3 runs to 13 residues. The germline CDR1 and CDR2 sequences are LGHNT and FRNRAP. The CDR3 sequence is CASGTGRGETQYF. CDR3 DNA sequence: TGTGCTAGTGGTACCGGCAGGGGAGAGACCCAGTACTTC.

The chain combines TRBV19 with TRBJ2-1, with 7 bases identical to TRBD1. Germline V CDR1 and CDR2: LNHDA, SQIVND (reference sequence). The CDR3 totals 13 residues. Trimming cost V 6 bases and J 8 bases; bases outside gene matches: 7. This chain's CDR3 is CASSSDRADEQFF. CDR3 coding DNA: TGTGCCAGTAGCAGTGACAGGGCCGATGAGCAGTTCTTC. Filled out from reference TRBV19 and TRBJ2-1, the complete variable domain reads DGGITQSPKYLFRKEGQNVTLSCEQNLNHDAMYWYRQDPGQGLRLIYYSQIVNDFQKGDIAEGYSVSREKKESFPLTVTSAQKNPTAFYLCASSSDRADEQFFGPGTRLTVL.

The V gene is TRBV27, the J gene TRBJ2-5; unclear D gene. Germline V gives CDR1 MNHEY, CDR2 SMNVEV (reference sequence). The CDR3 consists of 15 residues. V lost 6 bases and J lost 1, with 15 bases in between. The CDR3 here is CASSLTPGSQETQYF. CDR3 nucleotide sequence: TGTGCCAGCAGCCTGACTCCCGGGTCCCAAGAGACCCAGTACTTC.